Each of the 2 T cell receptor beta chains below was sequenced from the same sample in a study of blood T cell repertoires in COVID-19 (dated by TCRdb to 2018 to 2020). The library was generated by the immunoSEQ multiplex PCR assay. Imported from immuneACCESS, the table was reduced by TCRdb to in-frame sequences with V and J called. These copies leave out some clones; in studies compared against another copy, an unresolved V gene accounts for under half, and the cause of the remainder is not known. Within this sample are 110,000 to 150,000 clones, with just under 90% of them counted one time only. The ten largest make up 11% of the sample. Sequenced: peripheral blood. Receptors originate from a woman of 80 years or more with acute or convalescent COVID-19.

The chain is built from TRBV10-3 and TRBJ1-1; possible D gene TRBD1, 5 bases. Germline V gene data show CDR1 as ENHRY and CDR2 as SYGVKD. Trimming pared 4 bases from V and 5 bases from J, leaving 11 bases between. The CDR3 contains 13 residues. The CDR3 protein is CAISGSTGTEAFF. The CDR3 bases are TGTGCCATCAGTGGTTCTACAGGAACTGAAGCTTTCTTT.

DNA of the CDR3: TGTGCCAGTAGTATAGAGGACAGTTTGAATCAGCCCCAGCATTTT. It codes for CASSIEDSLNQPQHF. The chain links TRBV19 to TRBJ1-5, with D perhaps TRBD1 (6 bases). CDR3 length equals 15 residues. Germline values: CDR1 LNHDA, CDR2 SQIVND (reference sequence). V was trimmed by 0 bases and J by 4 bases, leaving 10 bases between them.